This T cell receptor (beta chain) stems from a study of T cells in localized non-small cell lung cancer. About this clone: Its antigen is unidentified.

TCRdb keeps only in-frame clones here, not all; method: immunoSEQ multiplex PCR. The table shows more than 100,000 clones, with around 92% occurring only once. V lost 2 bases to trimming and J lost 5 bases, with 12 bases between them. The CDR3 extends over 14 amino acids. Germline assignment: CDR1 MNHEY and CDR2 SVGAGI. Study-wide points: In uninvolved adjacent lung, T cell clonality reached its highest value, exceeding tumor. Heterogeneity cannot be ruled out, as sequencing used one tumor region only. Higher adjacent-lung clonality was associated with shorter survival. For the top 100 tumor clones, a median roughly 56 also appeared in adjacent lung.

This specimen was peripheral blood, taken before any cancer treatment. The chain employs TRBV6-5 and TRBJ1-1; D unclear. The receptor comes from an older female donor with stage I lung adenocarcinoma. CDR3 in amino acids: CASSYIGRGTEAFF. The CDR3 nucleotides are TGTGCCAGCAGTTACATAGGTCGAGGAACTGAAGCTTTCTTT.